The clone carrying this TCR beta chain was counted between two and nine times. What it binds is not known. Per germline, CDR1 SEHNR and CDR2 FQNEAQ (reference sequence). Deletions cut 6 bases from V and 1 base from J, with 10 bases between. The CDR3 loop spans 15 amino acids. This record comes from a study of post-analysis software for immune sequencing data. Study-level results: Roughly 5 TRBV segments, TRBV5-6, TRBV5-1 and TRBV20-1 among them, were found more frequent in patients than controls.

Prepared TCR beta cDNA libraries contained unique molecular identifiers. One entry per CDR3 protein, called by TCRdb with MiXCR from the PCR reads. The sample records approximately 730,000 distinct CDR3 sequences, 46% being singletons. The sequencing sample was made of blood. The TCR comes from a girl aged 10-17 years with multiple sclerosis. This chain uses TRBV7-9 with TRBJ2-6, with D tentatively TRBD1 (5 bases). The CDR3 coding sequence is TGTGCCAGCAGTACCCAGGGATCTGGGGCCAACGTCCTGACTTTC. This encodes CASSTQGSGANVLTF. The variable domain in full, completed from reference TRBV7-9 and TRBJ2-6, reads DTGVSQNPRHKITKRGQNVTFRCDPISEHNRLYWYRQTLGQGPEFLTYFQNEAQLEKSRLLSDRFSAERPKGSFSTLEIQRTEQGDSAMYLCASSTQGSGANVLTFGAGSRLTVL.